The sequence of this T cell receptor beta chain was determined in a study of cytomegalovirus exposure and HLA in healthy donors. Remarks on this clone: Antigen: not known.

Researchers ran the PCR with 60 Vbeta and 13 Jbeta primers. Clones were sequenced by immunoSEQ multiplex PCR, and TCRdb holds only the in-frame ones, with some missing. This table holds some 69,000 clones, approximately 79% found once. V gave up 2 bases and J gave up 0 bases, with 13 bases separating them. This CDR3 comprises 16 residues. Germline assignment: CDR1 SGDLS and CDR2 YYNGEE. Whole-study findings and limits: According to a later analysis, donors in an Asian-associated ancestry cluster reportedly had fewer N-insertions than the roughly 720-donor mean.

The source is a woman aged 25 to 39 in good health and CMV-seronegative. Sequencing was done on a sample of PBMCs. The V and J genes are TRBV9 and TRBJ2-3; TRBD1 is a possible D gene (5 bases). CDR3 sequence: CASSVDSTTSTDTQYF. DNA of the CDR3: TGTGCCAGCAGCGTTGACAGTACCACTAGCACAGATACGCAGTATTTT.